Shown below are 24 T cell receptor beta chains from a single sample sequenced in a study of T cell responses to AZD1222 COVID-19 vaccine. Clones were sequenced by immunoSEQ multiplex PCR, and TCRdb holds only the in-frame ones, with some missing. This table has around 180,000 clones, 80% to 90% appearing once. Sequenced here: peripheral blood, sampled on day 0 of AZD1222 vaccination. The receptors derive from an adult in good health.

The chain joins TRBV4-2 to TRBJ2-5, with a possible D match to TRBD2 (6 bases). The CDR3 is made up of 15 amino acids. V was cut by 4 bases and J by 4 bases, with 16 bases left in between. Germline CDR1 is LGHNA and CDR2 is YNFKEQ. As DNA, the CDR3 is TGTGCCAGCAGCCCTTTCAAAGGGACTGGAGAGACCCAGTACTTC. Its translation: CASSPFKGTGETQYF.

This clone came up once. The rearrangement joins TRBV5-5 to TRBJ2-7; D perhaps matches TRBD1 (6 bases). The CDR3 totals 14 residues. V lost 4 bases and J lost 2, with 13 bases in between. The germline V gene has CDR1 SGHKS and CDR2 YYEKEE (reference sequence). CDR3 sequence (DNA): TGTGCCAGCAGCCCAGGACAGCAAACCTACGAGCAGTACTTC. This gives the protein CASSPGQQTYEQYF.

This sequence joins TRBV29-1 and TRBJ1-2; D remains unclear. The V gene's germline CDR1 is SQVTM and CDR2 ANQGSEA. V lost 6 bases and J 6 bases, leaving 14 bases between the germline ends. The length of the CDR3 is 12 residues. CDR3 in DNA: TGCAGCGTATTTAGGTTATTCGATGGCTACACCTTC. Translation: CSVFRLFDGYTF.

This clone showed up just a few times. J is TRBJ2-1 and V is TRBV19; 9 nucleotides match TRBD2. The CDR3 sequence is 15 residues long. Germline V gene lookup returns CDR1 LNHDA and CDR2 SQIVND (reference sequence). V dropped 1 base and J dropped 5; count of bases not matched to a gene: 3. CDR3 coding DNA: TGTGCCAGTAGTATAGGACCTAGCGGGGACAATGAGCAGTTCTTC. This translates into CASSIGPSGDNEQFF. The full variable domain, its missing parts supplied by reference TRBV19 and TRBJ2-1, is DGGITQSPKYLFRKEGQNVTLSCEQNLNHDAMYWYRQDPGQGLRLIYYSQIVNDFQKGDIAEGYSVSREKKESFPLTVTSAQKNPTAFYLCASSIGPSGDNEQFFGPGTRLTVL.

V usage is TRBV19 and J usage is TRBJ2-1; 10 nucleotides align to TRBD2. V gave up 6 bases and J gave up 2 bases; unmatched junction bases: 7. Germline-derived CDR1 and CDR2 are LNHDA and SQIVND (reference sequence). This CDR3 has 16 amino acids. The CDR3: CASRRIAGGPYNEQFF. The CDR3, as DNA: TGTGCCAGTAGGCGAATAGCGGGGGGACCCTACAATGAGCAGTTCTTC.

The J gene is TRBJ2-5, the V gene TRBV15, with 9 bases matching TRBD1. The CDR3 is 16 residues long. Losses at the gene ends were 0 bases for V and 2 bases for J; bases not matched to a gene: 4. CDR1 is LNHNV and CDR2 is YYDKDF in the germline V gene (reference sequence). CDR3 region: CATSRDEGQGQETQYF. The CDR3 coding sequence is TGTGCCACCAGCAGAGATGAAGGACAGGGGCAAGAGACCCAGTACTTC.

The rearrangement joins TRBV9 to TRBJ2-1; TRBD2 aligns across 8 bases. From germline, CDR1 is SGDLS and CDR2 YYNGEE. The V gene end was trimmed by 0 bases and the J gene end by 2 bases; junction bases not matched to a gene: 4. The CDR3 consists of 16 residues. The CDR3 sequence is CASSVGPGGAYNEQFF. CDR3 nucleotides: TGTGCCAGCAGCGTAGGCCCCGGGGGGGCCTACAATGAGCAGTTCTTC.

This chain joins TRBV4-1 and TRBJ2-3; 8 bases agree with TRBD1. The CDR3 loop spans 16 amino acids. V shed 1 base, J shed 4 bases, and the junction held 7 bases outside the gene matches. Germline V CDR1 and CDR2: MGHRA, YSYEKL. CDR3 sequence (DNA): TGCGCCAGCAGCCAAGGGGCAGGGGGCTTGTCAGATACGCAGTATTTT. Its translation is CASSQGAGGLSDTQYF.

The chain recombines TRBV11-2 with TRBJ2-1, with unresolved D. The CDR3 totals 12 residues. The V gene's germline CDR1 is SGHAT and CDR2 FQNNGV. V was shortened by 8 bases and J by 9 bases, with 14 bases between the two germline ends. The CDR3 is CASGNLVGEQFF. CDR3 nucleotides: TGTGCCAGCGGAAATTTGGTGGGTGAGCAGTTCTTC.

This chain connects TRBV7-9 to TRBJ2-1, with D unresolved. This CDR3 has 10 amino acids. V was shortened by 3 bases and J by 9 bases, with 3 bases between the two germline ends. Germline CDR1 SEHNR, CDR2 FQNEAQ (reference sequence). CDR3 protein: CASSFVEQFF. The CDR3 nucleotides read TGTGCCAGCAGCTTTGTTGAGCAGTTCTTC.

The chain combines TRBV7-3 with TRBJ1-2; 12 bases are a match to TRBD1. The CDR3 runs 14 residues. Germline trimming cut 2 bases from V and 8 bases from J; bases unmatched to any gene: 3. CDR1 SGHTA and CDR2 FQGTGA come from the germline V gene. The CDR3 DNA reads TGTGCCAGCAGCTTAGGGACAGGGGGCGTAGGCTACACCTTC. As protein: CASSLGTGGVGYTF. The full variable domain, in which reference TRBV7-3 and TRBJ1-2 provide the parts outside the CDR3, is GAGVSQTPSNKVTEKGKYVELRCDPISGHTALYWYRQSLGQGPEFLIYFQGTGAADDSGLPNDRFFAVRPEGSVSTLKIQRTERGDSAVYLCASSLGTGGVGYTFGSGTRLTVV.

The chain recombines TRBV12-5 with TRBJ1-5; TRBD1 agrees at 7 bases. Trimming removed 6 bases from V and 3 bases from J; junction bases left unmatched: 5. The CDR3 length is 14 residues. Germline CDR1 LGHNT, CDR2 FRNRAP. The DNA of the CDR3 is TGTGCTAGTGGACCAGGGGGTATCAATCAGCCCCAGCATTTT. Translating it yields CASGPGGINQPQHF.

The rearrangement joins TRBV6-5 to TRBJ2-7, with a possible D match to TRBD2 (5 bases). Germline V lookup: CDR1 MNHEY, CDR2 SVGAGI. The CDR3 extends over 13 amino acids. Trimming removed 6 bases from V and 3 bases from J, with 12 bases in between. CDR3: CASSGETLYEQYV. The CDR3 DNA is TGTGCCAGCAGCGGGGAGACCCTCTACGAGCAGTACGTC.

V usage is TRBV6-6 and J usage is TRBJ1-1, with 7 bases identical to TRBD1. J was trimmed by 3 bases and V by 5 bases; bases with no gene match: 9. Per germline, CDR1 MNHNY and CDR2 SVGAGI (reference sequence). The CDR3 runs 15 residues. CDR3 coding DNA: TGTGCCAGCAGTACAACAGGGGAAGGTGACACTGAAGCTTTCTTT. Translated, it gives CASSTTGEGDTEAFF.

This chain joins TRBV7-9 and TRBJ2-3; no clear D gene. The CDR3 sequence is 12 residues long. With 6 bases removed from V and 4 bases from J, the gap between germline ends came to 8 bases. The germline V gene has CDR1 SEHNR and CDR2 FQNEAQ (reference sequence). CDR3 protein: CASRRNPDTQYF. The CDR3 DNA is TGTGCCAGCAGACGTAACCCAGATACGCAGTATTTT.

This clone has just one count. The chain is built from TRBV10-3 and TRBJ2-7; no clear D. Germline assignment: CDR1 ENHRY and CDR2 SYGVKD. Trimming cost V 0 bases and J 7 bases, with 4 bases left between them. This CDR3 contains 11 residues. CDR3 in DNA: TGTGCCATCAGTGAGTCGGGGGAGCAGTACGTC. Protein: CAISESGEQYV.

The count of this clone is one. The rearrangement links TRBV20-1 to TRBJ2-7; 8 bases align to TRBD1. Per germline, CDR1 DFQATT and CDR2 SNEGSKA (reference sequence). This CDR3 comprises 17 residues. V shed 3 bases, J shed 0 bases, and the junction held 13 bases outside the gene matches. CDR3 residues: CSASRGPTGDVSYEQYF. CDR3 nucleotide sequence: TGCAGTGCTAGTAGGGGCCCGACAGGGGATGTCTCCTACGAGCAGTACTTC.

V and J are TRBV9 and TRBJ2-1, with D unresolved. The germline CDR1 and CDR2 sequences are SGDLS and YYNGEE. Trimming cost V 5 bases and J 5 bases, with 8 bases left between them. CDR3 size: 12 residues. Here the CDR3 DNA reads TGTGCCAGCAGGAGTACAAACAATGAGCAGTTCTTC. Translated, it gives CASRSTNNEQFF.

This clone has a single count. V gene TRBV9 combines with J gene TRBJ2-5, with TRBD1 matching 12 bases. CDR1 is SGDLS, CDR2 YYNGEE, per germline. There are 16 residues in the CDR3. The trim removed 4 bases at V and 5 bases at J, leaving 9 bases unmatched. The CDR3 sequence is CASSPPGQGALETQYF. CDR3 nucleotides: TGTGCCAGCAGCCCGCCGGGACAGGGGGCTCTGGAGACCCAGTACTTC.

The CDR3 loop reads CASSLITEANEKLFF. The CDR3 DNA reads as TGTGCCAGCAGCTTGATCACAGAGGCTAATGAAAAACTGTTTTTT. V and J are TRBV5-5 and TRBJ1-4; D uncertain. V lost 1 base to trimming and J lost 3 bases, with 10 bases between them. The CDR3 contains 15 residues. Germline V gives CDR1 SGHKS, CDR2 YYEKEE (reference sequence).

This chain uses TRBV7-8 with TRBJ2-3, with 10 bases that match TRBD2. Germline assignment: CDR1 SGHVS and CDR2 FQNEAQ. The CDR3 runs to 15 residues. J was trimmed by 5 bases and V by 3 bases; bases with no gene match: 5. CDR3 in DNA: TGTGCCAGCAGCTTGCTAGCGGGGGCCGGAGATACGCAGTATTTT. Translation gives CASSLLAGAGDTQYF.

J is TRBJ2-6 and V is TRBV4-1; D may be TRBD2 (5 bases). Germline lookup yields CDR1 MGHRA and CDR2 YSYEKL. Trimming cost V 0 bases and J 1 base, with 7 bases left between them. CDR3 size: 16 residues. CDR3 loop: CASSQDRGSGANVLTF. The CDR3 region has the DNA TGCGCCAGCAGCCAAGATCGGGGATCTGGGGCCAACGTCCTGACTTTC.

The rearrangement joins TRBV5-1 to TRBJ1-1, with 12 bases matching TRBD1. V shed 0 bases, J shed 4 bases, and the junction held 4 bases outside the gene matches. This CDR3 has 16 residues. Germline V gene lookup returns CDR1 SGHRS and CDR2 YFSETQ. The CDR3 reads CASSLAPGQGATEAFF. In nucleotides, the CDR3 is TGCGCCAGCAGCTTGGCACCGGGACAGGGGGCCACTGAAGCTTTCTTT.

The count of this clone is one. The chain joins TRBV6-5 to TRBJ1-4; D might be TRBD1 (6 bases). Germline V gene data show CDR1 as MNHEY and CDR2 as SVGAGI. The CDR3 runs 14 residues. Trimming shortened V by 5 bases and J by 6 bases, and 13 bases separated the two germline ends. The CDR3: CASSPWRGDEKLFF. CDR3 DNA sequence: TGTGCCAGCAGTCCCTGGAGGGGGGATGAAAAACTGTTTTTT.